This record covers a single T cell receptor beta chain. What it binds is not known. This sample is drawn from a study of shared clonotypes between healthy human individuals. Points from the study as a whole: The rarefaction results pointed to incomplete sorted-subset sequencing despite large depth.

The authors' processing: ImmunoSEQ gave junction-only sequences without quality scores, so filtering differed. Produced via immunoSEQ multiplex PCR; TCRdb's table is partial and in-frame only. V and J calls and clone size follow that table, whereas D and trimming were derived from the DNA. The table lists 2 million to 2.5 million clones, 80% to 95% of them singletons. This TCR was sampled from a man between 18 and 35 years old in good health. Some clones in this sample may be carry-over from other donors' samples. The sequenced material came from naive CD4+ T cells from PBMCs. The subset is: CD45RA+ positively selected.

CDR3 bases: TGTGCCAGTAGTTCAGGAGACGTTCGGACCGGGGAGCTGTTTTTT. Its protein is CASSSGDVRTGELFF. The chain uses TRBV19 and TRBJ2-2; no firm D call. With 5 bases removed from V and 5 bases from J, the gap between germline ends came to 15 bases. The CDR3 loop spans 15 amino acids. Germline CDR1 and CDR2: LNHDA and SQIVND (reference sequence).